This T cell receptor (beta chain) came from a study of CD8+ T cells in alopecia areata. Study-wide points: Under tofacitinib, numerous expanded lesional clonotypes remained detectable in scalp and blood.

This clone was recorded a few times. Its matching antigen is unknown. Trimming took off 2 bases at V and 1 base at J, with 14 bases between the two ends. The germline gives CDR1 MGHDK, CDR2 SYGVNS. CDR3 length equals 16 residues. RNA extraction and reverse transcription yielded cDNA as sequencing template. TCRdb's copy holds only in-frame clones and misses some; the assay was immunoSEQ multiplex PCR. This table holds a few hundred thousand clones, around two fifths found once. The sample's treatment: oral pan-JAK inhibitor, 5-10 mg twice daily. Both CD4+ and CD8+ T cells were separated by sorting PBMCs.

This clonotype originated in a human donor with alopecia areata. The chain has TRBV25-1 and TRBJ2-5; D perhaps matches TRBD2 (6 bases). This material consisted of CD4+ T cells sorted from blood, taken at approximately week 34, from a patient treated with tofacitinib. The CDR3 protein is CASSEGTWVGQETQYF. CDR3 DNA sequence: TGTGCCAGCAGTGAAGGGACTTGGGTAGGCCAAGAGACCCAGTACTTC.